The 21 T cell receptor beta chains listed next were all sequenced from one sample in a study of cytomegalovirus exposure and HLA in healthy donors. PCR primers comprised 60 Vbeta and 13 Jbeta primers. Profiled with immunoSEQ multiplex PCR; TCRdb holds only in-frame clones, not every one. The data contain 150,000 to 200,000 clones, over 75% of them singletons. Sequenced material: PBMCs. These receptors all stem from a man aged 18 to 30 in good health and CMV-seropositive.

This clone was recorded many times. The genes are TRBV5-1 and TRBJ2-2; unclear D gene. Trimming left V 0 bases short and J 6 bases short, with 9 bases between. Looked up from germline, CDR1 is SGHRS and CDR2 is YFSETQ. The CDR3 is made up of 14 amino acids. The CDR3 region is CASSLGPLAGELFF. The CDR3 nucleotides read TGCGCCAGCAGCTTGGGGCCCTTGGCCGGGGAGCTGTTTTTT. Drawing the rest from reference TRBV5-1 and TRBJ2-2, the complete variable domain is KAGVTQTPRYLIKTRGQQVTLSCSPISGHRSVSWYQQTPGQGLQFLFEYFSETQRNKGNFPGRFSGRQFSNSRSEMNVSTLELGDSALYLCASSLGPLAGELFFGEGSRLTVL.

The V and J genes are TRBV6-1 and TRBJ2-7, with 7 bases fitting TRBD2. V lost 0 bases, J lost 2 bases, and 4 bases stayed unmatched. From germline, CDR1 is MNHNS and CDR2 SASEGT. This CDR3 region has 15 residues. CDR3 DNA sequence: TGTGCCAGCAGTGAAGCTTTCGCGGGGGCCTACGAGCAGTACTTC. Amino acids: CASSEAFAGAYEQYF.

The table lists this clone with a count of one. The chain couples TRBV5-6 to TRBJ2-7, with 12 bases that match TRBD2. The J segment lost 6 bases and the V segment lost 4 bases, leaving 8 bases of the junction unmatched. CDR1 is SGHDT, CDR2 YYEEEE, per germline. The CDR3 runs 15 residues. CDR3 bases: TGTGCCAGCAGCCCCGGGACTAGCGGGTCGCGCGAGCAGTACTTC. It specifies CASSPGTSGSREQYF.

This clone has only one observation. V is TRBV7-9 and J is TRBJ2-3, with unresolved D. This CDR3 spans 13 amino acids. V lost 5 bases and J 4 bases, leaving 10 bases between the germline ends. Germline CDR1 and CDR2: SEHNR and FQNEAQ (reference sequence). The CDR3: CASSRVLSDTQYF. The DNA of the CDR3 is TGTGCCAGCAGCCGCGTCTTATCAGATACGCAGTATTTT.

V usage is TRBV7-9 and J usage is TRBJ1-1, with 7 bases identical to TRBD1. J lost 2 bases, V lost 0 bases, and 3 bases had no gene match. The germline CDR1 and CDR2 sequences are SEHNR and FQNEAQ (reference sequence). The CDR3 is 15 amino acids. This CDR3 is CASSLAGQSNTEAFF. CDR3 nucleotide sequence: TGTGCCAGCAGCTTAGCGGGACAGAGTAACACTGAAGCTTTCTTT.

V gene TRBV10-3 combines with J gene TRBJ2-7; TRBD1 might be the D (6 bases). V was cut by 0 bases and J by 2 bases, with 17 bases left in between. CDR1 and CDR2 from the germline V gene are ENHRY and SYGVKD. The CDR3 runs to 17 residues. CDR3 nucleotide sequence: TGTGCCATCAGTGAGTCGGAAGCAGGGGCATCAGCCTACGAGCAGTACTTC. Protein sequence: CAISESEAGASAYEQYF.

The sample holds a few counts of this clone. The chain combines TRBV6-5 with TRBJ1-4; the D is unclear. CDR3 size: 14 residues. V lost 3 bases, J lost 4 bases, and 9 bases lay in between. Germline CDR1 reads MNHEY; CDR2 reads SVGAGI. CDR3 protein: CASSYERSNEKLFF. The CDR3 bases are TGTGCCAGCAGTTATGAACGGAGTAATGAAAAACTGTTTTTT.

This chain connects TRBV7-7 to TRBJ2-1, with 10 bases aligning to TRBD2. The CDR3 totals 15 residues. The V gene's germline CDR1 is SSHAT and CDR2 FNYEAQ (reference sequence). J was trimmed by 7 bases and V by 2 bases; bases with no gene match: 5. The CDR3 DNA follows: TGTGCCAGCAGCTTAAAAGCGGGGGGGATAAATGAGCAGTTCTTC. Protein: CASSLKAGGINEQFF.

This clone is a singleton in its sample. The chain couples TRBV2 to TRBJ2-2; 10 positions agree with TRBD2. CDR1 is SNHLY and CDR2 is FYNNEI in the germline V gene. Trimming at V came to 9 bases and at J to 0 bases, leaving 7 bases not matched to a gene. This CDR3 is built from 16 residues. The CDR3 DNA is TGTGCCAGTCGGACTAGCGGACTAGCGAACACCGGGGAGCTGTTTTTT. It translates to CASRTSGLANTGELFF.

The chain has TRBV4-2 and TRBJ1-3; D might be TRBD1 (6 bases). CDR3 length: 20 residues. The germline CDR1 and CDR2 sequences are LGHNA and YNFKEQ. Trimming shortened V by 0 bases and J by 0 bases, and 21 bases separated the two germline ends. Written as DNA, the CDR3 is TGTGCCAGCAGCCAAGAGGCCCCTCCCAGGGGCCGACCCTCTGGAAACACCATATATTTT. Amino acids: CASSQEAPPRGRPSGNTIYF.

This chain uses TRBV4-1 with TRBJ1-4; no definite D call. Germline-derived CDR1 and CDR2 are MGHRA and YSYEKL. This CDR3 has 14 amino acids. V lost 4 bases and J 8 bases, leaving 14 bases between the germline ends. The CDR3 sequence: CASSLAGFREKLFF. The CDR3 DNA reads as TGCGCCAGCAGCCTGGCAGGCTTTAGGGAAAAACTGTTTTTT.

The V and J genes are TRBV9 and TRBJ1-6, with 9 bases identical to TRBD1. CDR1 is SGDLS and CDR2 is YYNGEE in the germline V gene. J gave up 11 bases and V 2 bases, and 8 bases lay outside the gene matches. CDR3 length: 15 residues. The DNA of the CDR3 is TGTGCCAGCAGCGTTGACAGGGGGGGCAGTACACCCCTCCACTTT. It yields the protein CASSVDRGGSTPLHF.

This sequence joins TRBV18 and TRBJ1-1; D is ambiguous. The V gene lost 3 bases and the J gene lost 4 bases, with 15 bases spanning the gap. CDR3 length equals 15 residues. Per germline, CDR1 KGHSH and CDR2 LQKENI. This CDR3 reads CASSPTVGLGTEAFF. CDR3 nucleotides: TGTGCCAGCTCACCCACCGTCGGGTTGGGCACTGAAGCTTTCTTT.

V usage is TRBV6-5 and J usage is TRBJ1-2; 7 nucleotides agree with TRBD1. J was trimmed by 1 base and V by 0 bases; bases with no gene match: 5. Germline V gene lookup returns CDR1 MNHEY and CDR2 SVGAGI. CDR3 length: 16 residues. For the CDR3, the DNA is TGTGCCAGCAGTTACTCTATCCAGGGGGTTAACTATGGCTACACCTTC. Its translation: CASSYSIQGVNYGYTF.

There are a few counts of this clone. The V call is TRBV6-5, the J call TRBJ1-1; unclear D gene. This CDR3 comprises 15 residues. The ends were cut back, 2 bases at V and 3 bases at J, with 13 bases in the middle. Germline V lookup: CDR1 MNHEY, CDR2 SVGAGI. The CDR3 protein is CASSYEGIGYTEAFF. CDR3 coding DNA: TGTGCCAGCAGTTACGAGGGAATCGGATACACTGAAGCTTTCTTT.

This sequence joins TRBV19 and TRBJ1-1; TRBD1 might be the D (6 bases). V lost 1 base and J lost 2, with 11 bases in between. The length of the CDR3 is 15 residues. CDR1 is LNHDA and CDR2 is SQIVND in the germline V gene (reference sequence). CDR3 sequence (DNA): TGTGCCAGTAGTATAGCGGCAGGGGCAAACACTGAAGCTTTCTTT. It encodes CASSIAAGANTEAFF. Supplemented by reference TRBV19 and TRBJ1-1, the full variable domain reads DGGITQSPKYLFRKEGQNVTLSCEQNLNHDAMYWYRQDPGQGLRLIYYSQIVNDFQKGDIAEGYSVSREKKESFPLTVTSAQKNPTAFYLCASSIAAGANTEAFFGQGTRLTVV.

The chain couples TRBV9 to TRBJ1-2, with 7 positions matching TRBD1. The germline V gene encodes CDR1 SGDLS and CDR2 YYNGEE. The CDR3 sequence is 14 residues long. The trim removed 5 bases at V and 4 bases at J, leaving 8 bases unmatched. The CDR3 here is CASRLTGNLYGYTF. In nucleotides, the CDR3 is TGTGCCAGCAGACTGACAGGGAATCTCTATGGCTACACCTTC. Complete variable domain (other parts from reference TRBV9 and TRBJ1-2): DSGVTQTPKHLITATGQRVTLRCSPRSGDLSVYWYQQSLDQGLQFLIQYYNGEERAKGNILERFSAQQFPDLHSELNLSSLELGDSALYFCASRLTGNLYGYTFGSGTRLTVV.

Details on this clone: The junction differs from germline at one of its ends, possibly a read error. This chain joins TRBV9 and TRBJ1-2, with D possibly TRBD1 on 6 matching bases. CDR3 size: 17 residues. Germline V gives CDR1 SGDLS, CDR2 YYNGEE. CDR3 coding DNA: TGTGCCAGCAGCGTGGCACAGGGTTCTAACCCTAATTATGGCTACACCTTC. Its translation is CASSVAQGSNPNYGYTF.

V usage is TRBV5-1 and J usage is TRBJ2-1; perhaps TRBD2 as D (6 bases). Germline V gene sequence: CDR1 SGHRS, CDR2 YFSETQ. The CDR3 covers 12 residues. Between the trimmed V and J ends, which lost 0 bases and 9 bases, there was a span of 7 bases. CDR3 loop: CASSLGGGEQFF. DNA of the CDR3: TGCGCCAGCAGCTTGGGGGGAGGTGAGCAGTTCTTC.

The chain employs TRBV7-6 and TRBJ2-1, with 8 bases lining up with TRBD2. The CDR3 totals 15 residues. Germline CDR1 is SGHVS and CDR2 is FNYEAQ. With V trimmed by 1 base and J by 7 bases, 6 bases remained unmatched. This CDR3 reads CASSLVAGGGNEQFF. The CDR3 bases are TGTGCCAGCAGCTTAGTGGCGGGGGGCGGGAATGAGCAGTTCTTC.

V gene TRBV19 combines with J gene TRBJ2-7, with 10 bases that match TRBD2. The CDR3 length is 15 residues. CDR1 and CDR2 from the germline V gene are LNHDA and SQIVND (reference sequence). Losses at the gene ends were 4 bases for V and 2 bases for J; bases not matched to a gene: 5. DNA of the CDR3: TGTGCCAGTAGTACCAGCGGGGGGGGTCCCTACGAGCAGTACTTC. Translated: CASSTSGGGPYEQYF.